Listed below are T cell receptor beta chains from one sample, sequenced in a study of quantifying T cell responses using KT2 cells. A single record per CDR3 protein comes from TCRdb applying MiXCR to the UMI-ligation and nested PCR reads. The sample has about 30,000 distinct CDR3 sequences; 7.3% are singletons. Sample: PBMCs spiked with cells of the T cell clone KT2. These receptor sequences come from a human donor. CDR3s include the opening cysteine and the closing phenylalanine or tryptophan. D genes are given only for firm matches. Some rows mark clone size as missing; the rest say once, few, many or name a class of expanded clone.

j_call,clone_size,d_call,v_call,cdr3_nt,cdr3_aa
TRBJ2-1,many,TRBD2,TRBV7-3,TGTGCCAGCAGCTTAACGCCCACTAGCGGCAATGAGCAGTTCTTC,CASSLTPTSGNEQFF
TRBJ1-3,many,TRBD1,TRBV20-1,TGCAGTGCCAAAGACAGGGGTTCTGGAAACACCATATATTTT,CSAKDRGSGNTIYF
TRBJ1-3,NA,NA,TRBV12-3/TRBV12-4,TGTGCCAGCAGCTCCACAGGCGGCTCTGGAAACACCATATATTTT,CASSSTGGSGNTIYF
TRBJ1-6,many,TRBD1,TRBV4-3,TGCGCCAGCAGCCCGGAAGTAGGACAGGTCACCCGTCACTATAATTCACCCCTCCACTTT,CASSPEVGQVTRHYNSPLHF
TRBJ2-7,many,NA,TRBV28,TGTGCCAGCACTGGATTCCGATACCCCTACGAGCAGTACTTC,CASTGFRYPYEQYF
TRBJ1-2,NA,TRBD1,TRBV7-9,TGTGCCAGCAGCTTAGCGTATGAGGGGGCAGTCAACTATGGCTACACCTTC,CASSLAYEGAVNYGYTF
TRBJ2-5,few,TRBD1,TRBV14,TGTGCCAGCAGCCAAGAACAGGGGAGTGGGGAGACCCAGTACTTC,CASSQEQGSGETQYF
TRBJ2-7,few,TRBD2,TRBV6-5,TGTGCCAGCAGCCTCGGACTAGTGGCGTACGAGCAGTACTTC,CASSLGLVAYEQYF
TRBJ2-3,NA,NA,TRBV11-3,TGTGCCAGCAGCCCCGAGAAGGATACGCAGTATTTT,CASSPEKDTQYF
TRBJ2-1,NA,NA,TRBV6-2/TRBV6-3,TGTGCCAGCAGTTACGGGGGCAGGGCTAACAATGAGCAGTTCTTC,CASSYGGRANNEQFF
TRBJ2-7,many,NA,TRBV10-1,TGCGCCAGCAACAGGGTGACTCCCGTCTCCTACGAGCAGTACTTC,CASNRVTPVSYEQYF
TRBJ2-3,few,NA,TRBV29-1,TGCAGCGTTGAAGTACCGGCTGTTGGGGTGGTTTTT,CSVEVPAVGVVF
TRBJ2-7,NA,TRBD1,TRBV5-5,TGTGCCAGCAGCCGGACAGGGGTTTTGTCCTACGAGCAGTACTTC,CASSRTGVLSYEQYF
TRBJ1-1,many,NA,TRBV5-1,TGCGCCAGCAGCTTCCAAGGGGCCACTGAAGCTTTCTTT,CASSFQGATEAFF
TRBJ2-6,many,NA,TRBV20-1,TGCAGTGCTAGGATGGGGGTGGAGCTCACTAACTCTGGGGCCAACGTCCTGACTTTC,CSARMGVELTNSGANVLTF
TRBJ1-2,few,NA,TRBV6-4,TGTGCCAGCAGCGAACAGGGCACAGGTGGCTACACCTTC,CASSEQGTGGYTF
TRBJ1-2,few,NA,TRBV2,TGTGCCAGCAGGAAGGGACCGAACTATGGCTACACCTTC,CASRKGPNYGYTF
TRBJ1-3,few,NA,TRBV12-3/TRBV12-4,TGTGCCAGCAGCCGTGGGGGGGCTTCTGGAAACACCATATATTTT,CASSRGGASGNTIYF
TRBJ1-1,few,NA,TRBV2,TGTGCCAGCAGGGACGAGACCACTGAAGCTTTCTTT,CASRDETTEAFF
TRBJ1-1,few,NA,TRBV7-8,TGTGCCAGCAGCTTAGTGAGCCAGGGGATGAACACTGAAGCTTTCTTT,CASSLVSQGMNTEAFF
TRBJ1-2,few,NA,TRBV12-3/TRBV12-4,TGTGCCAGCAGGTTAGACCCCTATGGCTACACCTTC,CASRLDPYGYTF
TRBJ2-5,many,TRBD2,TRBV12-3/TRBV12-4,TGTGCCAGCAGTTTCGAGACTAGCGGGGCTAAAGAGACCCAGTACTTC,CASSFETSGAKETQYF
TRBJ2-2,NA,TRBD2,TRBV10-3,TGTGCCATCAGTACTAGCGGGGGCCACGGCGGGGAGCTGTTTTTT,CAISTSGGHGGELFF
TRBJ2-7,many,NA,TRBV29-1,TGCAGCCCCATACCCGGGGTCTACGAGCAGTACTTC,CSPIPGVYEQYF
TRBJ2-6,many,NA,TRBV5-6,TGTGCCAGCAGCTTGGTGGACTCTGGGGCCAACGTCCTGACTTTC,CASSLVDSGANVLTF
TRBJ1-1,many,NA,TRBV20-1,TGCAGTGCTAGGAGGGGTAGGGAAGATGCTTTCTTT,CSARRGREDAFF
TRBJ1-2,many,NA,TRBV9,TGTGCCAGCAGCGTAGCCGGATATGGCTACACCTTC,CASSVAGYGYTF
TRBJ2-2,NA,TRBD1,TRBV12-3/TRBV12-4,TGTGCCACCAGACCTGGGACAGAGAACACCGGGGAGCTGTTTTTT,CATRPGTENTGELFF
TRBJ2-4,NA,NA,TRBV20-1,TGCAGTGCTAGGGACATGATCGAAAACATTCAGTACTTC,CSARDMIENIQYF
TRBJ1-1,medium-sized,NA,TRBV6-5,TGTGCCAGCAGTTACTCGTGGACAGTGAACACTGAAGCTTTCTTT,CASSYSWTVNTEAFF
TRBJ1-6,NA,NA,TRBV7-2,TGTGCCAGCAGCTTAATTCTGCGTGGGGGGTGGGGTTCACCCCTCCACTTT,CASSLILRGGWGSPLHF
TRBJ2-7,few,TRBD2,TRBV3-1,TGTGCCAGCAGCCATCTAAGGGAGGGCGAGCAGTACTTC,CASSHLREGEQYF
TRBJ2-1,NA,NA,TRBV3-2,TGTGCCAGCAGCCAAGACGGGACTAGGAATGAGCAGTTCTTC,CASSQDGTRNEQFF
TRBJ1-1,many,NA,TRBV29-1,TGCAGCGTATCGTCTGGGACGGATGTCACTGAAGCTTTCTTT,CSVSSGTDVTEAFF
TRBJ1-1,many,TRBD1,TRBV11-3,TGTGCCAGCAGCTTAGCCCAGGGGGCCAACACTGAAGCTTTCTTT,CASSLAQGANTEAFF
TRBJ2-7,many,NA,TRBV20-1,TGCAGTGCTATCCCGGGCGGGTTAACCTACGAGCAGTACTTC,CSAIPGGLTYEQYF
TRBJ2-7,many,TRBD1,TRBV2,TGTGCCAGCAGAGCGACAGGGGATATTTCTCTCGAGCAGTACTTC,CASRATGDISLEQYF
TRBJ2-7,few,NA,TRBV12-3/TRBV12-4,TGTGCCAGCAGTTTCTGGACCCAGAGAGAGCAGTACTTC,CASSFWTQREQYF
TRBJ2-1,few,NA,TRBV7-8,TGTGCCAGCAGCTTAAACACAGGCCGGACCAATGAGCAGTTCTTC,CASSLNTGRTNEQFF
TRBJ1-4,many,NA,TRBV12-3/TRBV12-4,TGTGCCAGCAGCGGCGCCGGGACACCCTATGAAAAACTGTTTTTT,CASSGAGTPYEKLFF
TRBJ1-5,NA,TRBD1,TRBV2,TGTGCCAGCAGGGCGACAGGGGGCAACAATCAGCCCCAGCATTTT,CASRATGGNNQPQHF
TRBJ2-5,NA,NA,TRBV7-8,TGTGCCAGCAGCCACTCCCGTCTCAGCGGTTCACTCCAAGAGACCCAGTACTTC,CASSHSRLSGSLQETQYF
TRBJ2-5,many,NA,TRBV27,TGTGCCAGCAGCACAAGCGGGACCCAGTACTTC,CASSTSGTQYF
TRBJ2-5,NA,NA,TRBV13,TGTGCCAGCAGCACCCGGCTAGGAGACGTTCAAGAGACCCAGTACTTC,CASSTRLGDVQETQYF
TRBJ1-6,many,TRBD1,TRBV27,TGTGCCAGCAGATTCACAGGGGGTAATTCACCCCTCCACTTT,CASRFTGGNSPLHF
TRBJ1-5,many,NA,TRBV6-5,TGTGCCAGCAGTTACCCGGTGGATCAGCCCCAGCATTTT,CASSYPVDQPQHF
TRBJ2-3,many,TRBD2,TRBV7-3,TGTGCCAGCAGCCGCACGGCGTCTAGCGGGAGGATGGATACGCAGTATTTT,CASSRTASSGRMDTQYF
TRBJ1-2,many,TRBD1,TRBV29-1,TGCAGCGTCGCCGGGACAGGGGACTATGGCTACACCTTC,CSVAGTGDYGYTF
TRBJ1-6,many,TRBD1,TRBV12-3/TRBV12-4,TGTGCCAGCAGTTTCGGAACAGGGGCAATAGGGCCCCTCCACTTT,CASSFGTGAIGPLHF
TRBJ2-7,many,NA,TRBV7-9,TGTGCCAGCAGCCCTACCAACACCTACGAGCAGTACTTC,CASSPTNTYEQYF
TRBJ1-5,many,NA,TRBV7-2,TGTGCCAGCAGCTTAGCTCACAGGAATCAGCCCCAGCATTTT,CASSLAHRNQPQHF
TRBJ1-5,many,NA,TRBV6-4,TGTGCCAGCAGTGACTCGCAGTCGGGTCAGCCCCAGCATTTT,CASSDSQSGQPQHF
TRBJ2-7,NA,NA,TRBV27,TGTGCCAGCAGTTTCTTTGGTAGGGCCCAGTTCGAGCAGTACTTC,CASSFFGRAQFEQYF
TRBJ2-1,NA,TRBD2,TRBV18,TGTGCCAGCTCACCGGGGCTAGCGGGAATTGTGGGGTACAATGAGCAGTTCTTC,CASSPGLAGIVGYNEQFF
TRBJ2-6,many,TRBD2,TRBV7-3,TGTGCCAGCAGCCTAGCGGGGGACCTCTCTGGGGCCAACGTCCTGACTTTC,CASSLAGDLSGANVLTF
TRBJ2-3,few,NA,TRBV7-2,TGTGCCAGCAGCCCAAGGTTGGATACGCAGTATTTT,CASSPRLDTQYF
TRBJ2-1,NA,NA,TRBV29-1,TGCAGCGTTGGGGGGAGCTCCTACAATGAGCAGTTCTTC,CSVGGSSYNEQFF
TRBJ2-7,NA,NA,TRBV12-3/TRBV12-4,TGTGCCAGCAGTTTAAGGACCGAACGGCGCGAGCAGTACTTC,CASSLRTERREQYF